This TCR beta chain stems from a study of beta chain features in type 1 diabetes. The whole isolated RNA underwent reverse transcription, so sequencing captured expressed TCRB transcripts. Only in-frame clones appear in the TCRdb table, and some are missing; sequencing was by immunoSEQ multiplex PCR. This sample carries about 160,000 clones, 8% to 9.5% of them seen once, and the ten largest clones take around 0.5%. Germline V gives CDR1 SEHNR, CDR2 FQNEAQ (reference sequence). The CDR3 runs 14 residues. The V end was cut by 2 bases, the J end by 11 bases, with 18 bases between. Study-wide results and caveats: A PCR bias possibly favoring shorter templates would apply equally to patients and controls. TCRB CDR3s from Type 1 diabetes patients were moderately but significantly shorter in all four CD4+ subsets.

This clone was recorded a few times. Its antigen remains unidentified. Material: central memory CD4+ T cells from blood. J is TRBJ1-1 and V is TRBV7-9; tentatively, D is TRBD1 (5 bases). The TCR originated in a young woman with type 1 diabetes. The CDR3 loop reads CASSLSPGSEGAFF. CDR3 DNA: TGTGCCAGCAGCTTATCACCCGGGAGCGAGGGGGCTTTCTTT.